A selection of T cell receptor beta chains follows, all from one sample in a study of blood T cells in healthy people across ages. TCRdb recomputed calls from the 5' RACE reads with MiXCR, one row per CDR3 protein. The top ten clones hold over 5% of a sample with about 1.4 million distinct CDR3 sequences, around 59% of them seen once. Sequencing used blood. The source is a man aged 18 to 29 in good health. CDR3s include the opening cysteine and the closing phenylalanine or tryptophan. The order of the fields is D gene, clone size, V gene, CDR3 length, J gene, CDR3 protein, CDR3 DNA. A D gene is named only where the DNA matches it firmly. Clone size is not always given. Where it is, it says once, few, many or a class for expanded clones.

D gene: .; clone size: .; V gene: TRBV6-1; CDR3 length: 13; J gene: TRBJ1-2; CDR3 protein: CASSDVLGAGYTF; CDR3 DNA: TGTGCCAGCAGTGATGTTTTAGGAGCTGGCTACACCTTC
D gene: .; clone size: .; V gene: TRBV4-3; CDR3 length: 13; J gene: TRBJ1-4; CDR3 protein: CASSQDYNEKLFF; CDR3 DNA: TGCGCCAGCAGCCAAGACTATAATGAAAAACTGTTTTTT
D gene: .; clone size: few; V gene: TRBV24-1; CDR3 length: 15; J gene: TRBJ2-2; CDR3 protein: CATQDVTRNTGELFF; CDR3 DNA: TGTGCCACCCAAGACGTAACAAGGAACACCGGGGAGCTGTTTTTT
D gene: TRBD1; clone size: .; V gene: TRBV25-1; CDR3 length: 13; J gene: TRBJ1-4; CDR3 protein: CASRQGANEKLFF; CDR3 DNA: TGTGCCAGCAGACAGGGGGCTAATGAAAAACTGTTTTTT
D gene: .; clone size: .; V gene: TRBV7-2; CDR3 length: 13; J gene: TRBJ2-1; CDR3 protein: CASSLATGDEQFF; CDR3 DNA: TGTGCCAGCAGCTTAGCGACGGGCGATGAGCAGTTCTTC
D gene: .; clone size: few; V gene: TRBV29-1; CDR3 length: 13; J gene: TRBJ1-4; CDR3 protein: CSVRGRHTEKLFF; CDR3 DNA: TGCAGCGTGAGGGGTAGACATACTGAAAAACTGTTTTTT
D gene: .; clone size: .; V gene: TRBV24-1; CDR3 length: 14; J gene: TRBJ2-7; CDR3 protein: CATSAADLLYEQYF; CDR3 DNA: TGTGCCACCAGTGCCGCGGACTTACTTTACGAGCAGTACTTC
D gene: TRBD1; clone size: few; V gene: TRBV4-3; CDR3 length: 14; J gene: TRBJ1-1; CDR3 protein: CASSPRTGEDSAFF; CDR3 DNA: TGCGCCAGCAGCCCACGGACAGGGGAGGATTCGGCTTTCTTT
D gene: .; clone size: .; V gene: TRBV29-1; CDR3 length: 13; J gene: TRBJ2-7; CDR3 protein: CSVRGAGFYEQYF; CDR3 DNA: TGCAGCGTGAGGGGTGCTGGGTTCTACGAGCAGTACTTC
D gene: .; clone size: .; V gene: TRBV10-3; CDR3 length: 15; J gene: TRBJ2-5; CDR3 protein: CAIKPGDGAQETQYF; CDR3 DNA: TGTGCCATCAAACCTGGGGATGGAGCGCAAGAGACCCAGTACTTC
D gene: TRBD2; clone size: .; V gene: TRBV4-2; CDR3 length: 16; J gene: TRBJ2-3; CDR3 protein: CASSHPRGASTDTQYF; CDR3 DNA: TGTGCCAGCAGCCACCCGCGGGGGGCAAGCACAGATACGCAGTATTTT
D gene: .; clone size: .; V gene: TRBV12-3/TRBV12-4; CDR3 length: 13; J gene: TRBJ2-3; CDR3 protein: CASVASGTDTQYF; CDR3 DNA: TGTGCCAGCGTTGCGAGCGGGACAGATACGCAGTATTTT
D gene: .; clone size: few; V gene: TRBV27; CDR3 length: 14; J gene: TRBJ1-2; CDR3 protein: CASRPQSGAYGYTF; CDR3 DNA: TGTGCCAGCAGGCCGCAATCCGGGGCTTATGGCTACACCTTC
D gene: .; clone size: many; V gene: TRBV15; CDR3 length: 13; J gene: TRBJ2-5; CDR3 protein: CATSSTYTETQYF; CDR3 DNA: TGTGCCACCAGCAGCACTTACACGGAGACCCAGTACTTC
D gene: .; clone size: once; V gene: TRBV6-2/TRBV6-3; CDR3 length: 16; J gene: TRBJ1-2; CDR3 protein: CASSDLQGSGFYGYTF; CDR3 DNA: TGTGCCAGCAGTGATCTACAGGGATCTGGGTTCTATGGCTACACCTTC
D gene: TRBD2; clone size: .; V gene: TRBV13; CDR3 length: 17; J gene: TRBJ2-1; CDR3 protein: CASSPPGLAGGDNEQFF; CDR3 DNA: TGTGCCAGCAGCCCCCCCGGACTAGCGGGAGGGGATAATGAGCAGTTCTTC
D gene: TRBD1; clone size: .; V gene: TRBV27; CDR3 length: 17; J gene: TRBJ2-1; CDR3 protein: CASRRGTGLGQDNEQFF; CDR3 DNA: TGTGCCAGCAGAAGGGGGACAGGGCTGGGACAGGACAATGAGCAGTTCTTC
D gene: TRBD1; clone size: .; V gene: TRBV6-6; CDR3 length: 16; J gene: TRBJ1-6; CDR3 protein: CASTKTPGQDFSPLHF; CDR3 DNA: TGTGCCAGCACCAAGACCCCGGGACAGGACTTTTCACCCCTCCACTTT
D gene: .; clone size: few; V gene: TRBV2; CDR3 length: 10; J gene: TRBJ2-7; CDR3 protein: CASRAYEQYF; CDR3 DNA: TGTGCCAGCAGAGCCTACGAGCAGTACTTC
D gene: .; clone size: few; V gene: TRBV7-2; CDR3 length: 11; J gene: TRBJ2-5; CDR3 protein: CASSSLKTQYF; CDR3 DNA: TGTGCCAGCAGCTCCCTGAAGACCCAGTACTTC
D gene: TRBD2; clone size: .; V gene: TRBV27; CDR3 length: 14; J gene: TRBJ2-1; CDR3 protein: CASSLDASGNEQFF; CDR3 DNA: TGTGCCAGCAGTTTGGACGCTAGCGGCAATGAGCAGTTCTTC
D gene: .; clone size: few; V gene: TRBV3-1; CDR3 length: 13; J gene: TRBJ2-1; CDR3 protein: CASSQPHLAEQFF; CDR3 DNA: TGTGCCAGCAGCCAACCCCATCTGGCTGAGCAGTTCTTC
D gene: .; clone size: .; V gene: TRBV29-1; CDR3 length: 17; J gene: TRBJ1-2; CDR3 protein: CSVEEDSDPVGNYGYTF; CDR3 DNA: TGCAGCGTTGAAGAGGACTCGGACCCAGTGGGTAACTATGGCTACACCTTC
D gene: .; clone size: few; V gene: TRBV12-3/TRBV12-4; CDR3 length: 16; J gene: TRBJ2-7; CDR3 protein: CASSSWGTLSSYEQYF; CDR3 DNA: TGTGCCAGCAGTTCGTGGGGGACACTCAGCTCCTACGAGCAGTACTTC
D gene: TRBD1; clone size: .; V gene: TRBV6-6; CDR3 length: 15; J gene: TRBJ2-5; CDR3 protein: CASFGGQGVGETQYF; CDR3 DNA: TGTGCCAGCTTTGGCGGACAGGGGGTTGGAGAGACCCAGTACTTC
D gene: TRBD2; clone size: .; V gene: TRBV4-1; CDR3 length: 18; J gene: TRBJ2-1; CDR3 protein: CASSRLAGGPNSYNEQFF; CDR3 DNA: TGCGCCAGCAGCAGACTCGCGGGAGGGCCCAACTCCTACAATGAGCAGTTCTTC
D gene: .; clone size: .; V gene: TRBV19; CDR3 length: 15; J gene: TRBJ1-5; CDR3 protein: CASIMVGLTNQPQHF; CDR3 DNA: TGTGCCAGTATAATGGTAGGACTGACGAATCAGCCCCAGCATTTT
D gene: .; clone size: .; V gene: TRBV4-2; CDR3 length: 13; J gene: TRBJ2-7; CDR3 protein: CASSQGDPGEQYF; CDR3 DNA: TGTGCCAGCAGCCAAGGTGACCCGGGGGAGCAGTACTTC
D gene: .; clone size: few; V gene: TRBV4-1; CDR3 length: 14; J gene: TRBJ2-1; CDR3 protein: CASSQEGSHNEQFF; CDR3 DNA: TGCGCCAGCAGCCAAGAGGGCAGTCACAATGAGCAGTTCTTC
D gene: .; clone size: few; V gene: TRBV2; CDR3 length: 13; J gene: TRBJ2-5; CDR3 protein: CASSVTSHETQYF; CDR3 DNA: TGTGCCAGCAGTGTAACTAGCCACGAGACCCAGTACTTC
D gene: .; clone size: .; V gene: TRBV5-1; CDR3 length: 14; J gene: TRBJ1-5; CDR3 protein: CASSLSQGGPPQHF; CDR3 DNA: TGCGCCAGCAGCTTGTCCCAGGGAGGACCGCCCCAGCATTTT
D gene: .; clone size: .; V gene: TRBV20-1; CDR3 length: 16; J gene: TRBJ1-4; CDR3 protein: CSARDPEGHPNEKLFF; CDR3 DNA: TGCAGTGCTAGAGATCCAGAGGGACACCCAAATGAAAAACTGTTTTTT
D gene: .; clone size: few; V gene: TRBV4-3; CDR3 length: 14; J gene: TRBJ2-1; CDR3 protein: CASSQEDDYNEQFF; CDR3 DNA: TGCGCCAGCAGCCAAGAGGACGACTACAATGAGCAGTTCTTC
D gene: TRBD1; clone size: .; V gene: TRBV12-3/TRBV12-4; CDR3 length: 15; J gene: TRBJ1-1; CDR3 protein: CASSLGAGGGTEAFF; CDR3 DNA: TGTGCCAGCAGTTTGGGGGCAGGGGGCGGCACTGAAGCTTTCTTT
D gene: .; clone size: .; V gene: TRBV24-1; CDR3 length: 11; J gene: TRBJ2-5; CDR3 protein: CATGTGETQYF; CDR3 DNA: TGTGCCACCGGTACAGGAGAGACCCAGTACTTC
D gene: TRBD1; clone size: .; V gene: TRBV11-2; CDR3 length: 13; J gene: TRBJ1-6; CDR3 protein: CASSVDRTSALHF; CDR3 DNA: TGTGCCAGCAGCGTGGACAGGACTTCAGCCCTCCACTTT
D gene: .; clone size: .; V gene: TRBV4-2; CDR3 length: 13; J gene: TRBJ2-1; CDR3 protein: CASRPFRGNEQFF; CDR3 DNA: TGTGCCAGCAGGCCTTTTAGGGGTAATGAGCAGTTCTTC
D gene: TRBD2; clone size: .; V gene: TRBV6-5; CDR3 length: 15; J gene: TRBJ2-3; CDR3 protein: CASSYRRGARDTQYF; CDR3 DNA: TGTGCCAGCAGTTACCGGCGGGGGGCTAGGGATACGCAGTATTTT
D gene: .; clone size: .; V gene: TRBV7-8; CDR3 length: 15; J gene: TRBJ1-1; CDR3 protein: CASSLGVQLNTEAFF; CDR3 DNA: TGTGCCAGCAGCTTAGGGGTACAATTGAACACTGAAGCTTTCTTT
D gene: .; clone size: .; V gene: TRBV5-1; CDR3 length: 16; J gene: TRBJ2-4; CDR3 protein: CASSLEGAAVLNIQYF; CDR3 DNA: TGCGCCAGCAGCTTGGAGGGCGCGGCAGTTTTAAACATTCAGTACTTC
D gene: TRBD1; clone size: few; V gene: TRBV4-3; CDR3 length: 14; J gene: TRBJ2-1; CDR3 protein: CASSHGQGAGEQFF; CDR3 DNA: TGCGCCAGCAGCCATGGACAGGGGGCCGGTGAGCAGTTCTTC
D gene: .; clone size: .; V gene: TRBV29-1; CDR3 length: 11; J gene: TRBJ2-3; CDR3 protein: CNVAPTDTQYF; CDR3 DNA: TGCAACGTCGCGCCCACGGATACGCAGTATTTT
D gene: .; clone size: few; V gene: TRBV10-3; CDR3 length: 15; J gene: TRBJ1-2; CDR3 protein: CAISESGGDNYGYTF; CDR3 DNA: TGTGCCATCAGTGAGTCAGGAGGTGACAACTATGGCTACACCTTC
D gene: .; clone size: .; V gene: TRBV20-1; CDR3 length: 12; J gene: TRBJ2-5; CDR3 protein: CSANRQRETQYF; CDR3 DNA: TGCAGTGCTAATCGACAGCGGGAGACCCAGTACTTC
D gene: .; clone size: .; V gene: TRBV13; CDR3 length: 13; J gene: TRBJ2-3; CDR3 protein: CASSSSPEDTQYF; CDR3 DNA: TGTGCCAGCAGCTCAAGCCCGGAAGATACGCAGTATTTT
D gene: TRBD1; clone size: .; V gene: TRBV10-3; CDR3 length: 14; J gene: TRBJ2-7; CDR3 protein: CAISQTGNPYEQYF; CDR3 DNA: TGTGCCATCAGTCAGACAGGGAACCCCTACGAGCAGTACTTC
D gene: TRBD2; clone size: .; V gene: TRBV5-1; CDR3 length: 18; J gene: TRBJ2-3; CDR3 protein: CASSPEPGLDFTTDTQYF; CDR3 DNA: TGCGCCAGCAGCCCCGAACCGGGACTAGATTTTACGACAGATACGCAGTATTTT
D gene: TRBD1; clone size: few; V gene: TRBV7-9; CDR3 length: 13; J gene: TRBJ2-7; CDR3 protein: CASRLGQFYEQYF; CDR3 DNA: TGTGCCAGCAGGTTGGGACAGTTCTACGAGCAGTACTTC